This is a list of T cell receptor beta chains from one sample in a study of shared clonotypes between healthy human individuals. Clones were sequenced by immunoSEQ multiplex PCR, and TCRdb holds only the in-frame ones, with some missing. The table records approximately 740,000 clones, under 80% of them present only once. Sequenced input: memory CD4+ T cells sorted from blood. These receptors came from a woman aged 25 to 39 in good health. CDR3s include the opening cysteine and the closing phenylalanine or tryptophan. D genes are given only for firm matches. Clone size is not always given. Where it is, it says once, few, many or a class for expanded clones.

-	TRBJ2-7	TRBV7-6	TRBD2	TGTGCCAGCAGCTTAGGGGCCCTAGCGGGAGGTAGGGACGAGCAGTACTTC	CASSLGALAGGRDEQYF
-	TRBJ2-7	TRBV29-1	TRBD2	TGCAGCGTTGCACTAACTAGCGGGGGATACTACGAGCAGTACTTC	CSVALTSGGYYEQYF
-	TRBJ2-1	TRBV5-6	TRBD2	TGTGCCAGCAGCCAGTACCGGGGTAGCGGGATATCCTCCTACAATGAGCAGTTCTTC	CASSQYRGSGISSYNEQFF
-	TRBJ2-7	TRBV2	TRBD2	TGTGCCAGCAGTGAACCTGGTTGGACTAGCGGGAGAGCCTGGGAGCAGTACTTC	CASSEPGWTSGRAWEQYF
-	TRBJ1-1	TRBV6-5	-	TGTGCCAGCAGTACCCCCTGGATGAACACTGAAGCTTTCTTT	CASSTPWMNTEAFF
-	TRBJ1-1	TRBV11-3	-	TGTGCCAGCAGCTTAGGGGCTACCACTGAAGCTTTCTTT	CASSLGATTEAFF
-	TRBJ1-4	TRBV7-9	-	TGTGCCAGCAGCTTACAGGGTCCAACTAATGAAAAACTGTTTTTT	CASSLQGPTNEKLFF
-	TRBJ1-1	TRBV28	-	TGTGCCAGCAGTTCTCAGGTTAACACTGAAGCTTTCTTT	CASSSQVNTEAFF
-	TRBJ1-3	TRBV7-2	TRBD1	TGTGCCACCCCACGGGCAGGGGGATTATCCGGAAACACCATATATTTT	CATPRAGGLSGNTIYF
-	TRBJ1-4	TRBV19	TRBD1	TGTGCCAGTAGTTTCCGGGACAGGAGGAATGAAAAACTGTTTTTT	CASSFRDRRNEKLFF
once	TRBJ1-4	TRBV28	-	TGTGCCAGCAGTCCCCTGGTGCAGGGTGGAGGAAAACTGTTTTTT	CASSPLVQGGGKLFF
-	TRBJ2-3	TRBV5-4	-	TGTGCCAGCAGCTTGAAGGATTCAGATACGCAGTATTTT	CASSLKDSDTQYF
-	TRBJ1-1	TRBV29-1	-	TGCAGCGTTGTGGGTTCGGAAGCTTTCTTT	CSVVGSEAFF
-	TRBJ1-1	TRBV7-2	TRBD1	TGTGCCAGCAGCAAGAGACAGGGGCCGAACACTGAAGCTTTCTTT	CASSKRQGPNTEAFF
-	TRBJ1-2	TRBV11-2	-	TGTGCCAGCAGCCTCCAGGGATACGATGGCTACACCTTC	CASSLQGYDGYTF
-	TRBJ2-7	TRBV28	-	TGTGCCAGCAGTTTAAGGCAGGGGGGATACGAGCAGTACTTC	CASSLRQGGYEQYF
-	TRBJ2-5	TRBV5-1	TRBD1	TGCGCCAGCAGCCACCCCCCGGGACAGGGACAAGAGACCCAGTACTTC	CASSHPPGQGQETQYF
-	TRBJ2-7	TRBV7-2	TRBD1	TGTGCCAGCAGCTTAGAAAGTGGGACAGGGTATTCGGGGGAGCAGTACTTC	CASSLESGTGYSGEQYF
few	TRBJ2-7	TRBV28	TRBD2	TGTGCCGTAGCGGGCCGAGCCTACGAGCAGTACTTC	CAVAGRAYEQYF
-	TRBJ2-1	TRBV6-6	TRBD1	TGTGCCAGCAGAGGACAGGGGGTCTACAATGAGCAGTTCTTC	CASRGQGVYNEQFF
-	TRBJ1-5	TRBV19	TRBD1	TGTGCCAGTAGTAGATTCGGCAGGGGGCCTCAGGGCAATCAGCCCCAGCATTTT	CASSRFGRGPQGNQPQHF
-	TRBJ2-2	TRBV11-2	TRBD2	TGTGCCAGCAGCCCTCTAGCGGGGAGAAACACCGGGGAGCTGTTTTTT	CASSPLAGRNTGELFF
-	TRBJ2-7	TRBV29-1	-	TGCAGCGTTGTTCTCGGACCTCAGCGGCACCTCCCCTACGAGCAGTACTTC	CSVVLGPQRHLPYEQYF
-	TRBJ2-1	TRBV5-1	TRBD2	TGCGCCAGCAGCCCCGGGGGGGGCTCCTACAATGAGCAGTTCTTC	CASSPGGGSYNEQFF
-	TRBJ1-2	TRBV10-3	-	TGTGCCATCAGTGCCGAAACCTCCCAGTATGGCTACACCTTC	CAISAETSQYGYTF
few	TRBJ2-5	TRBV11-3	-	TGTGCCAGCAGCTTAGGACAGCAAGAGACCCAGTACTTC	CASSLGQQETQYF
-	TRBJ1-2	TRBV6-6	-	TGTGCCAGCAGCCGCCCTGACAGATACTATGGCTACACCTTC	CASSRPDRYYGYTF
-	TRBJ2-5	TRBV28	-	TGTGCCAGCAGTCCGACTAGTTTGGAGACCCAGTACTTC	CASSPTSLETQYF
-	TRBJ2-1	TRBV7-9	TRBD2	TGTGCCAGCAGCGCTAGCGGGAGTCCCAATGAGCAGTTCTTC	CASSASGSPNEQFF
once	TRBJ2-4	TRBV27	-	TGTGCCAGCAGGGCAGTAGGAATTGCCAAAAACATTCAGTACTTC	CASRAVGIAKNIQYF
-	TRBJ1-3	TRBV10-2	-	TGCGCCAGCAAGGCCTCTGGAAACACCATATATTTT	CASKASGNTIYF
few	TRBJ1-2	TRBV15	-	TGTGCCACCAGCTTACAGGGCCCATACGGCTACACCTTC	CATSLQGPYGYTF
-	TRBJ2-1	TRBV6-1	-	TGTGCCAGCAGTGGTACTCGTTTTGATTCATCCGCGGGTGAGCAGTTCTTC	CASSGTRFDSSAGEQFF
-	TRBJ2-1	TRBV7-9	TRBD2	TGTGCCAGCACCCCGTACGAAGCGGGAGAGAGGGGTGAGCAGTTCTTC	CASTPYEAGERGEQFF
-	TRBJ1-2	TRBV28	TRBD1	TGTGCCATCAAGGACAGGACGAACTATGGCTACACCTTC	CAIKDRTNYGYTF
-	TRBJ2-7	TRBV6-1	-	TGTGCCAGCAGTGAACTCTACTACGAGCAGTACTTC	CASSELYYEQYF
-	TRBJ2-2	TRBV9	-	TGTGCCAGTTCCTTCGGGACTCAGAACACCGGGGAGCTGTTTTTT	CASSFGTQNTGELFF
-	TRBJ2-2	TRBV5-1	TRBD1	TGCGCCAGCAGCTTCACTTTCCGGGGACAGGGGGCCACCGGGGAGCTGTTTTTT	CASSFTFRGQGATGELFF
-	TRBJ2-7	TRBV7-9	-	TGTGCCAGCAGCGCCAGGGACAAGAGGCTCGAGCAGTACTTC	CASSARDKRLEQYF
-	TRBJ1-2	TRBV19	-	TGTGCCAGTAGTACCGAAGACTATGGCTACACCTTC	CASSTEDYGYTF
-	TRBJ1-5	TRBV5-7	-	TGTGCCAGCAGCTGGAGCGGCCCCCGCGGGGGCAATCAGCCCCAGCATTTT	CASSWSGPRGGNQPQHF
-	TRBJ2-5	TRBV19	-	TGTGCCAGTAACACAATTGGTGGCGGGTCCCTGGAGACCCAGTACTTC	CASNTIGGGSLETQYF
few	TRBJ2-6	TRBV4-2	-	TGTGCCAGCAGCCAAGATTCGGGACCTGGGGCCAACGTCCTGACTTTC	CASSQDSGPGANVLTF
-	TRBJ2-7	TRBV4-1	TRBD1	TGCGCCAGCAGCCATAGCGGGACAGGGGTAAGCGAGCAGTACTTC	CASSHSGTGVSEQYF
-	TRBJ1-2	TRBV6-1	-	TGTGCCAGCAGTGAACATGGGGCAGTGAGGGGCTACACCTTC	CASSEHGAVRGYTF
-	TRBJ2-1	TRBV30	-	TGTGCCTGGAGTTCCGATGAGCAGTTCTTC	CAWSSDEQFF
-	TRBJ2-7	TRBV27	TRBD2	TGTGCCAGCAGTCCAGCGGGGCTATTATCCTACGAGCAGTACTTC	CASSPAGLLSYEQYF
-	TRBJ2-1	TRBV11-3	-	TGTGCCAGCAGCTTAACGGGGGCCCTCAATGAGCAGTTCTTC	CASSLTGALNEQFF
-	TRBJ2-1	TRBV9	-	TGTGCCAGCAGCGTTTCATACAGCTCCTACAATGAGCAGTTCTTC	CASSVSYSSYNEQFF
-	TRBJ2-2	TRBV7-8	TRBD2	TGTGCCAGCAGCCACGGACTAGCGGGCTTTTTGAACACCGGGGAGCTGTTTTTT	CASSHGLAGFLNTGELFF